The TCR beta chain described here comes from a study of a mutant IDH1 vaccine in newly diagnosed glioma. Clones were read by immunoSEQ multiplex PCR, and TCRdb kept only the in-frame ones, dropping some. Seen here are approximately 76,000 clones, 91% observed once, and the top ten hold 0.56%. Overall study findings and caveats: It was 93.3% of patients that developed vaccine-induced immune responses.

Described time point: week 5, during vaccination. Vaccination comprised doses that each held 300 ug of mutant IDH1 20-mer peptide, plus topical imiquimod. This clone has just one count. The antigen is undetermined. The sequence came from a woman aged 45-65 years with glioma. The specimen was PBMCs, collected from a glioma patient whose treatment included an IDH1 peptide vaccine.

CDR3 in amino acids: CASSVTQGAGELFF. The CDR3 DNA sequence: TGTGCCAGCAGCGTCACACAGGGGGCCGGGGAGCTGTTTTTT. J is TRBJ2-2 and V is TRBV7-1; TRBD1 matches at 8 bases. TRBV7-1 is recorded as an ORF, its role being uncertain. The V and J ends lost 5 bases and 6 bases, in that order; junction bases with no gene match: 5. The CDR3 has 14 amino acids.